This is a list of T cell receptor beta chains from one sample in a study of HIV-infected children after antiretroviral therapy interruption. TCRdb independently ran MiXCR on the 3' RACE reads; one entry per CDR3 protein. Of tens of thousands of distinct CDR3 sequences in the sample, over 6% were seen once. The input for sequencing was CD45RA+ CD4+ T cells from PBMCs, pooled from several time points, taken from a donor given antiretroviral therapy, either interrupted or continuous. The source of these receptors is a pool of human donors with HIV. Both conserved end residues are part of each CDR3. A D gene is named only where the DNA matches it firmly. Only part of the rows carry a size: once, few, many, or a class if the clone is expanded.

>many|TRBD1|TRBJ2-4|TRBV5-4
TGTGCCAGCAGCCCAGGGACAGCCAAGAGCAACATTCAGTACTTC
CASSPGTAKSNIQYF
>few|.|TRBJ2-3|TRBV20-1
TGCAGTGCTGTCGTGTTGGGAAGCACAGATACGCAGTATTTT
CSAVVLGSTDTQYF
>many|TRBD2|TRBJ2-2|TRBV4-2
TGTGCCAGCAGCAACCCAACTAGCGCCACCGGGGAGCTGTTTTTT
CASSNPTSATGELFF
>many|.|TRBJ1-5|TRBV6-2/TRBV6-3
TGTGCCAGCACTAACGGGGTGCAGCCCCAGCATTTT
CASTNGVQPQHF
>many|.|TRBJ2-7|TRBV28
TGTGCCAGCAGTTTGGGGGGTATAGCCTACGAGCAGTACTTC
CASSLGGIAYEQYF
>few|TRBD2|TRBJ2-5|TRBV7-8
TGTGCCAGCAGACCTAGGCGACTAGCGGGCCCTTCCTACCAAGAGACCCAGTACTTC
CASRPRRLAGPSYQETQYF
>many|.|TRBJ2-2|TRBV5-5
TGTGCCAGCAGCGGACGCGGAGACGCGAACACCGGGGAGCTGTTTTTT
CASSGRGDANTGELFF
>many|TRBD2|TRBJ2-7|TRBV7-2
TGTGCCAGCAGCTTAGGTCTAGCGGACCCCTACGAGCAGTACTTC
CASSLGLADPYEQYF
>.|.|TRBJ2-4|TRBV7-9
TGTGCCAGCAGCACTCCTGCGGGAACCAAAAACATTCAGTACTTC
CASSTPAGTKNIQYF
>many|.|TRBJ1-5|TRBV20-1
TGCAGTGCTATAGGGGGTAGTCCTGACCATCAGCCCCAGCATTTT
CSAIGGSPDHQPQHF
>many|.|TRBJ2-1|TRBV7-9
TGTGCCAGCAGCAAGGACCTAGGGAAGTTCTTC
CASSKDLGKFF
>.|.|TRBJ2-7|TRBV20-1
TGCAGTGCTAGAGTAGGGGCCAGTTACGAGCAGTACTTC
CSARVGASYEQYF
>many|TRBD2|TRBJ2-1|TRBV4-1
TGCGCCAGCAGCCCCTCTAGCGGGAGCGGTAGTGAGCAGTTCTTC
CASSPSSGSGSEQFF
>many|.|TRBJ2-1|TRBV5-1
TGCGCCAGCAGCTTGGGGGATTATGAGCAGTTCTTC
CASSLGDYEQFF
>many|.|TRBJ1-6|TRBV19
TGTGCCAGTAGTCCTGGACAGAAAGCACCCCTCCACTTT
CASSPGQKAPLHF
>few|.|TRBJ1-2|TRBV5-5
TGTGCCAGCAGCTCCGGGACAAATAACTATGGCTACACCTTC
CASSSGTNNYGYTF
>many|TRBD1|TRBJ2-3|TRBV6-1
TGTGCCAGCAGTCTTGTCCTTGTACCGGGACAGGGGGCAGATACGCAGTATTTT
CASSLVLVPGQGADTQYF
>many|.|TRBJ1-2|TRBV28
TGTGCCAGCAGTTCTCCGGGGCCCTATGGCTACACCTTC
CASSSPGPYGYTF
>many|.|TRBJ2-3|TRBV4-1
TGCGCCAGCAGCCAAGGGAAATCCCGACTAGAAGATACGCAGTATTTT
CASSQGKSRLEDTQYF
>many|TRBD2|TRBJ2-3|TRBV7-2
TGTGCCAGCAGCTTTGGGACTAGCAACACAGATACGCAGTATTTT
CASSFGTSNTDTQYF
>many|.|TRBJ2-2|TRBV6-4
TGTGCCAGCAGTGAAGTGAAGAACACCGGGGAGCTGTTTTTT
CASSEVKNTGELFF